A few counts support the clone carrying this T cell receptor beta chain. V dropped 4 bases and J dropped 6; count of bases not matched to a gene: 11. Germline V gene lookup returns CDR1 SGHRS and CDR2 YFSETQ. There are 15 residues in the CDR3. Preparing the TCRbeta library involved the use of unique molecular identifiers. TCRdb reprocessed the PCR reads via MiXCR and lists one record per CDR3 protein. The sample shows approximately 490,000 distinct CDR3 sequences, around 13% of them seen only once. This specimen comes from a study of T-cell reconstitution after alpha-beta-depleted transplantation in children.

J is TRBJ2-3 and V is TRBV5-1, with 7 bases fitting TRBD2. This clonotype was obtained from a human donor who donated a stem cell graft to a child with combined immunodeficiency. Sample: PBMCs from the stem cell graft donor, taken from the stem cell graft. The CDR3 DNA sequence: TGCGCCAGCAGCCCAGGACTAGAAGGAATCGATACGCAGTATTTT. It specifies CASSPGLEGIDTQYF.